The 24 T cell receptor beta chains given below trace back to one sample, sequenced in a study of blood T cell repertoires in COVID-19 (dated by TCRdb to about 2020). Libraries were made using the immunoSEQ multiplex PCR assay. In its TCRdb copy, this immuneACCESS table keeps in-frame sequences only and misses some clones. Where compared with another copy, unresolved V genes explain less than half of these, and the others have no known cause. This sample holds some 250,000 clones; roughly four fifths were observed only once. In total, the top ten clones hold approximately 16% of the sample. Specimen: PBMCs or T cells enriched from blood (not recorded which). All receptors come from a man in his forties who had recovered from COVID-19.

The CDR3, as DNA: TGTGCCATCAAACAGACTAATTCACCCCTCCACTTT. Amino acids: CAIKQTNSPLHF. V usage is TRBV10-3 and J usage is TRBJ1-6; D is unclear. This CDR3 has 12 amino acids. Trimming took 7 bases from V and 6 from J, leaving 7 bases between them. Germline V gene data show CDR1 as ENHRY and CDR2 as SYGVKD.

The rearrangement joins TRBV5-4 to TRBJ1-1, with no clear D. This CDR3 has 14 amino acids. Germline CDR1 SGHNT, CDR2 YYREEE (reference sequence). Trimming took off 0 bases at V and 1 base at J, with 7 bases between the two ends. The CDR3 here is CASSLVGENTEAFF. The CDR3, as DNA: TGTGCCAGCAGCTTGGTTGGAGAGAACACTGAAGCTTTCTTT.

V and J are TRBV7-2 and TRBJ2-1; TRBD1 agrees at 8 bases. CDR3 length equals 15 residues. Unmatched junction bases numbered 10, after V lost 3 bases and J lost 9 bases. CDR1 is SGHTA and CDR2 is FQGNSA in the germline V gene. The CDR3 sequence is CASSFRGQGSGEQFF. In DNA form, the CDR3 reads TGTGCCAGCAGCTTCCGCGGACAGGGCAGCGGTGAGCAGTTCTTC.

The chain has TRBV27 and TRBJ2-1; 8 bases line up with TRBD2. With V trimmed by 4 bases and J by 4 bases, 12 bases remained unmatched. The CDR3 sequence is 17 residues long. Germline values: CDR1 MNHEY, CDR2 SMNVEV (reference sequence). CDR3 DNA: TGTGCCAGCAGTTACCGAGTAGCGGGATCGATATACAATGAGCAGTTCTTC. The encoded protein is CASSYRVAGSIYNEQFF.

This clone has a single count. This chain links TRBV5-5 with TRBJ2-3; 10 bases align to TRBD2. Germline V gene sequence: CDR1 SGHKS, CDR2 YYEKEE (reference sequence). The V and J ends lost 2 bases and 6 bases, in that order; junction bases with no gene match: 6. The CDR3 covers 15 residues. In nucleotides, the CDR3 is TGTGCCAGCAGCTTTAGCGGGGGGCTACTCGATACGCAGTATTTT. Amino acids: CASSFSGGLLDTQYF.

The chain carries TRBV6-5 and TRBJ1-5, with 9 bases lining up with TRBD1. Germline lookup yields CDR1 MNHEY and CDR2 SVGAGI. The CDR3 spans 16 residues. V was clipped by 4 bases and J by 4 bases; unmatched bases: 8. The CDR3 spells CASSSPTGTGNQPQHF. The CDR3 DNA follows: TGTGCCAGCAGTTCCCCAACCGGGACAGGGAATCAGCCCCAGCATTTT.

V and J are TRBV21-1 and TRBJ2-7; the DNA was not used to check the table's D call, TRBD1. TRBV21-1 is recorded as a pseudogene. The CDR3 is 14 amino acids. The CDR3 DNA reads as TGTGCCACCTTCCTCGGGACAGAGTACGTCGAGCAGTACTTC. As protein: CATFLGTEYVEQYF.

The chain has TRBV7-2 and TRBJ2-7, with 8 positions matching TRBD2. Per the germline V gene, CDR1 is SGHTA and CDR2 is FQGNSA. J was trimmed by 9 bases and V by 5 bases; bases with no gene match: 6. The length of the CDR3 is 12 residues. The CDR3 DNA reads TGTGCCAGCAGCCTAAGCGGGGGTGGGCAGTACTTC. Translation gives CASSLSGGGQYF. Full variable domain (rest looked up from reference TRBV7-2 and TRBJ2-7): GAGVSQSPSNKVTEKGKDVELRCDPISGHTALYWYRQSLGQGLEFLIYFQGNSAPDKSGLPSDRFSAERTGGSVSTLTIQRTQQEDSAVYLCASSLSGGGQYFGPGTRLTVT.

The V gene is TRBV12-3 or TRBV12-4, the J gene TRBJ1-2, with D hard to call. The CDR3 runs to 11 residues. V lost 2 bases to trimming and J lost 7 bases, with 5 bases between them. CDR3 in DNA: TGTGCCAGCAGTTTATCGGTTGGCTACACCTTC. Protein sequence: CASSLSVGYTF.

V and J are TRBV7-2 and TRBJ1-2; 7 bases are shared with TRBD1. The germline gives CDR1 SGHTA, CDR2 FQGNSA. V dropped 5 bases and J dropped 8; count of bases not matched to a gene: 11. There are 14 residues in the CDR3. The CDR3 nucleotides are TGTGCCAGCAGCGCCAAACAGGGGTACTTGGGCTACACCTTC. This encodes CASSAKQGYLGYTF. The full variable domain, its missing parts supplied by reference TRBV7-2 and TRBJ1-2, is GAGVSQSPSNKVTEKGKDVELRCDPISGHTALYWYRQSLGQGLEFLIYFQGNSAPDKSGLPSDRFSAERTGGSVSTLTIQRTQQEDSAVYLCASSAKQGYLGYTFGSGTRLTVV.

The chain uses TRBV27 and TRBJ2-6, with D unclear. Trimming pared 4 bases from V and 7 bases from J, leaving 14 bases between. The CDR3 has 15 amino acids. CDR1 is MNHEY, CDR2 SMNVEV, per germline (reference sequence). The CDR3 nucleotides are TGTGCCAGCAGTTCGGCCGCTCTGGGCGCCAACGTCCTGACTTTC. Translation: CASSSAALGANVLTF. The full variable domain, with the rest looked up from reference TRBV27 and TRBJ2-6, is EAQVTQNPRYLITVTGKKLTVTCSQNMNHEYMSWYRQDPGLGLRQIYYSMNVEVTDKGDVPEGYKVSRKEKRNFPLILESPSPNQTSLYFCASSSAALGANVLTFGAGSRLTVL.

J is TRBJ1-5 and V is TRBV5-5; 11 bases map to TRBD1. The CDR3 length is 15 residues. Germline V gene sequence: CDR1 SGHKS, CDR2 YYEKEE (reference sequence). The V and J ends lost 4 bases and 6 bases, in that order; junction bases with no gene match: 6. The CDR3 loop reads CASSPDRGLGQPQHF. The CDR3 DNA sequence: TGTGCCAGCAGCCCGGACAGGGGGCTAGGTCAGCCCCAGCATTTT.

This clone was picked up a small number of times. This CDR3 reads CASNPGGAGQGAHEQFF. CDR3 in DNA: TGCGCCAGCAACCCGGGGGGAGCGGGACAGGGGGCGCATGAGCAGTTCTTC. V usage is TRBV5-1 and J usage is TRBJ2-1, with 12 bases matching TRBD1. The CDR3 spans 17 residues. The V gene's germline CDR1 is SGHRS and CDR2 YFSETQ. The ends lost 6 bases at V and 8 bases at J; junction bases unmatched: 15.

The chain couples TRBV14 to TRBJ1-6; D remains unclear. The germline CDR1 and CDR2 sequences are SGHDN and FVKESK. This CDR3 is 15 amino acids long. Trimming stripped 4 bases from V and 9 bases from J, with 16 bases between. CDR3 in amino acids: CASSREATAGSPLHF. The CDR3 DNA follows: TGTGCCAGCAGCCGGGAGGCGACGGCTGGTTCACCCCTCCACTTT. Supplemented by reference TRBV14 and TRBJ1-6, the full variable domain reads EAGVTQFPSHSVIEKGQTVTLRCDPISGHDNLYWYRRVMGKEIKFLLHFVKESKQDESGMPNNRFLAERTGGTYSTLKVQPAELEDSGVYFCASSREATAGSPLHFGNGTRLTVT.

This clone was recorded once. J is TRBJ1-2 and V is TRBV4-3; D unresolved. The CDR3 contains 14 residues. Germline V gene lookup returns CDR1 LGHNA and CDR2 YSLEER. Between the trimmed V and J ends, which lost 0 bases and 2 bases, there was a span of 7 bases. CDR3 DNA sequence: TGCGCCAGCAGCCAAGAACACGGGAACTATGGCTACACCTTC. Translation gives CASSQEHGNYGYTF.

This chain connects TRBV20-1 to TRBJ1-5; TRBD1 might be the D (5 bases). Germline V gene sequence: CDR1 DFQATT, CDR2 SNEGSKA (reference sequence). CDR3 size: 13 residues. Trimming took off 3 bases at V and 7 bases at J, with 13 bases between the two ends. The CDR3 DNA follows: TGCAGTGCTAGTGGGCAGGGCCGCCAGCCCCAGCATTTT. Encoded protein: CSASGQGRQPQHF.

This clone was counted a few times. The chain is built from TRBV3-1 (or the pseudogene TRBV3-2) and TRBJ2-1; TRBD2 might be the D (5 bases). V was clipped by 1 base and J by 1 base, with 20 bases between them. Germline lookup yields CDR1 LGHDT and CDR2 YNNKEL (reference sequence). The CDR3 is 19 amino acids. CDR3 loop: CASSQVPPRLADSYNEQFF. CDR3 DNA: TGTGCCAGCAGCCAAGTTCCCCCTAGGCTAGCAGATTCCTACAATGAGCAGTTCTTC.

This clone turned up a few times. J is TRBJ2-4 and V is TRBV7-3, with D possibly matching TRBD2 (6 bases). This CDR3 is 15 amino acids long. Germline assignment: CDR1 SGHTA and CDR2 FQGTGA. V dropped 1 base and J dropped 6 bases, with 13 bases sitting between them. The CDR3 coding sequence is TGTGCCAGCAGCTTAAAGGCTGGAGGGGTAAACATTCAGTACTTC. Protein sequence: CASSLKAGGVNIQYF.

The chain joins TRBV28 to TRBJ1-2; D not resolved. Trimming removed 5 bases from V and 5 bases from J, with 9 bases in between. Germline V gene data show CDR1 as MDHEN and CDR2 as SYDVKM. The CDR3 is 12 amino acids. Here the CDR3 DNA reads TGTGCCAGCAGTCCCTCGGGGTATGGCTACACCTTC. It yields the protein CASSPSGYGYTF.

Points on this clone: This sample includes further DNA sequences coding for the same CDR3. The chain carries TRBV6-5 and TRBJ1-2; 7 bases fit TRBD1. V lost 7 bases to trimming and J lost 3 bases; unmatched junction nucleotides: 5. The CDR3 spans 13 residues. Germline CDR1 and CDR2: MNHEY and SVGAGI. The CDR3 nucleotides are TGTGCCAGCACCCTCGGACAGGACTATGGCTACACCTTC. This translates into CASTLGQDYGYTF.

V and J are TRBV11-2 and TRBJ2-1; 8 bases line up with TRBD2. There are 15 residues in the CDR3. Germline lookup yields CDR1 SGHAT and CDR2 FQNNGV. The V and J ends lost 3 bases and 2 bases, in that order; junction bases with no gene match: 3. CDR3 nucleotides: TGTGCCAGCAGCTTCACTAGCGGAACCTACAATGAGCAGTTCTTC. Its translation is CASSFTSGTYNEQFF.

The rearrangement links TRBV7-3 to TRBJ1-1; D might be TRBD1 (6 bases). This CDR3 is built from 13 residues. Germline CDR1 is SGHTA and CDR2 is FQGTGA. V was trimmed by 5 bases and J by 1 base, leaving 8 bases between them. This CDR3 reads CASSRGANTEAFF. The CDR3 DNA reads TGTGCCAGCAGCCGGGGGGCGAACACTGAAGCTTTCTTT. The full variable domain, rest sourced from reference TRBV7-3 and TRBJ1-1, is GAGVSQTPSNKVTEKGKYVELRCDPISGHTALYWYRQSLGQGPEFLIYFQGTGAADDSGLPNDRFFAVRPEGSVSTLKIQRTERGDSAVYLCASSRGANTEAFFGQGTRLTVV.

This chain links TRBV18 with TRBJ2-1; tentatively, D is TRBD2 (6 bases). Looked up from germline, CDR1 is KGHSH and CDR2 is LQKENI. V was clipped by 4 bases and J by 3 bases, with 13 bases between them. This CDR3 spans 15 amino acids. Here the CDR3 DNA reads TGTGCCAGCTCACTTAACGGACTACACTACAATGAGCAGTTCTTC. This sequence encodes CASSLNGLHYNEQFF. The full variable domain, in which reference TRBV18 and TRBJ2-1 provide the parts outside the CDR3, is NAGVMQNPRHLVRRRGQEARLRCSPMKGHSHVYWYRQLPEEGLKFMVYLQKENIIDESGMPKERFSAEFPKEGPSILRIQQVVRGDSAAYFCASSLNGLHYNEQFFGPGTRLTVL.

The chain carries TRBV3-1 (or the pseudogene TRBV3-2) and TRBJ2-7; D may be TRBD1 (6 bases). Germline-derived CDR1 and CDR2 are LGHDT and YNNKEL (reference sequence). The CDR3 is 14 amino acids. V lost 3 bases and J lost 0, with 9 bases in between. The CDR3: CASSQGASSYEQYF. The CDR3 DNA reads as TGTGCCAGCAGCCAGGGGGCGAGCTCCTACGAGCAGTACTTC.